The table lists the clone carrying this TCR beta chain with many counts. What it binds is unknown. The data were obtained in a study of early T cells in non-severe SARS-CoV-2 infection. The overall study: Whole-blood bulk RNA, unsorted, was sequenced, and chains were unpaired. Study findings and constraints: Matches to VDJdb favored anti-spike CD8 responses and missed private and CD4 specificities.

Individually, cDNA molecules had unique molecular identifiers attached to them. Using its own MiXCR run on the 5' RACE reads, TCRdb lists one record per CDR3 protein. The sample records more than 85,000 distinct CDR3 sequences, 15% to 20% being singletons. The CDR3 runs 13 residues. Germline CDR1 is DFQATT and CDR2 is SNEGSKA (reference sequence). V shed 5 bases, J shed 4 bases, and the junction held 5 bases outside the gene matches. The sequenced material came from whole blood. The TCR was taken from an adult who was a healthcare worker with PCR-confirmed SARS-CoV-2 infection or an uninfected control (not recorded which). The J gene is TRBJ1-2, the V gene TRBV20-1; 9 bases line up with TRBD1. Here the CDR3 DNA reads TGCAGTGCTCGGACAGGGGAAAGCTATGGCTACACCTTC. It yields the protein CSARTGESYGYTF.